These T cell receptor beta chains were read from a single sample in a study of response to subunit inactivated influenza vaccine. MiXCR, applied by TCRdb to the RT-PCR reads, yields one record per CDR3 protein. The repertoire includes approximately 530,000 distinct CDR3 sequences, roughly 13% of them detected once, and about 12% sits in the top ten. The sample here was PBMCs from blood, taken 45 days after vaccination. The receptors shown here come from a man in his fifties or sixties who received an inactivated influenza vaccine. Both conserved end residues are part of each CDR3. A D gene is named only where the DNA matches it firmly. Size values are once, few and many counts, or a class for expanded clones, and some rows have none.

V: TRBV7-2
length: 14
J: TRBJ1-1
size: NA
D: NA
DNA: TGTGCCAGCAGCCCCACGGGAGCGGGAGGCGAAGCTTTCTTT
CDR3: CASSPTGAGGEAFF

V: TRBV7-9
length: 14
J: TRBJ2-7
size: many
D: TRBD1
DNA: TGTGCCAGCAGCCCGGACAGGGTCTCCTACGAGCAGTACTTC
CDR3: CASSPDRVSYEQYF

V: TRBV20-1
length: 15
J: TRBJ2-3
size: NA
D: NA
DNA: TGCAGTGCCACCCAACCGGCCAGGGTACTAGATACGCAGTATTTT
CDR3: CSATQPARVLDTQYF

V: TRBV7-9
length: 13
J: TRBJ2-7
size: few
D: NA
DNA: TGTGCCAGCAGCTTAACGGGTCCGGACGAGCAGTACTTC
CDR3: CASSLTGPDEQYF

V: TRBV6-2/TRBV6-3
length: 15
J: TRBJ1-1
size: NA
D: NA
DNA: TGTGCCAGCAGTTACCGCGCACAGGGAGCCACTGAAGCTTTCTTT
CDR3: CASSYRAQGATEAFF

V: TRBV6-2/TRBV6-3
length: 13
J: TRBJ2-2
size: NA
D: NA
DNA: TGTGCCAGCAATCAGGTCGCCACCGGGGAGCTGTTTTTT
CDR3: CASNQVATGELFF

V: TRBV2
length: 14
J: TRBJ2-7
size: few
D: NA
DNA: TGTGCCAGCAGTGAAGCAGTCCCAGGTTCCGAGCAGTACTTC
CDR3: CASSEAVPGSEQYF

V: TRBV9
length: 13
J: TRBJ1-2
size: few
D: NA
DNA: TGTGCCAGCAGCGCTCCGGGACGGTATGGCTACACCTTC
CDR3: CASSAPGRYGYTF

V: TRBV15
length: 17
J: TRBJ1-1
size: NA
D: TRBD1
DNA: TGTGCCACCAGCAGAGATCGGGCCAGGGGGCTCTTCACTGATGCTTTCTTT
CDR3: CATSRDRARGLFTDAFF

V: TRBV9
length: 14
J: TRBJ1-2
size: NA
D: TRBD1
DNA: TGTGCCAGCAGCTCCCCGGACAGGCTCTATGGCTACACCTTC
CDR3: CASSSPDRLYGYTF

V: TRBV12-3/TRBV12-4
length: 15
J: TRBJ2-6
size: many
D: NA
DNA: TGTGCCAGCAGTACCCGTGGCTCTGGGGCCAACGTCCTGACTTTC
CDR3: CASSTRGSGANVLTF

V: TRBV12-3/TRBV12-4
length: 14
J: TRBJ2-7
size: many
D: TRBD1
DNA: TGTGCCAGCAGTTTACGGACAGGGGGCTGGGAGCAGTACTTC
CDR3: CASSLRTGGWEQYF

V: TRBV6-6
length: 12
J: TRBJ2-5
size: NA
D: NA
DNA: TGTGCCAGCAGCGACACCCAAGAGACCCAGTACTTC
CDR3: CASSDTQETQYF

V: TRBV10-3
length: 12
J: TRBJ2-7
size: few
D: NA
DNA: TGTGCCATCAGTGATCCGGGGGCGTCGCAGTACTTC
CDR3: CAISDPGASQYF

V: TRBV5-6
length: 12
J: TRBJ2-7
size: many
D: NA
DNA: TGTGCCAGCAGCTTCGTGTCAGGCGAGCAGTACTTC
CDR3: CASSFVSGEQYF

V: TRBV20-1
length: 12
J: TRBJ1-6
size: many
D: TRBD1
DNA: TGCAGCGCAGGGACAGGGGGCTTTCCCCTCCACTTT
CDR3: CSAGTGGFPLHF

V: TRBV28
length: 13
J: TRBJ1-2
size: NA
D: TRBD1
DNA: TGTGCCAGCAGGGGGACAGGGATCTATGGCTACACCTTC
CDR3: CASRGTGIYGYTF

V: TRBV20-1
length: 14
J: TRBJ1-1
size: NA
D: NA
DNA: TGCAGTGCTAGAGGGCGGATTCTGAACACTGAAGCTTTCTTT
CDR3: CSARGRILNTEAFF

V: TRBV10-3
length: 13
J: TRBJ2-5
size: NA
D: NA
DNA: TGTGCCGCGGACGGGGGGCCGGGAGAGACCCAGTACTTC
CDR3: CAADGGPGETQYF

V: TRBV27
length: 14
J: TRBJ2-1
size: many
D: NA
DNA: TGTGCCAGCCGAAAGAATCGGACCCGCAATGAGCAGTTCTTC
CDR3: CASRKNRTRNEQFF

V: TRBV20-1
length: 14
J: TRBJ2-1
size: many
D: NA
DNA: TGCAGTGCTAGAGACGGCAGCTCCTACAATGAGCAGTTCTTC
CDR3: CSARDGSSYNEQFF

V: TRBV12-3/TRBV12-4
length: 12
J: TRBJ1-4
size: many
D: NA
DNA: TGTGCCAGCAGTTTATCAATCGGAAAACTGTTTTTT
CDR3: CASSLSIGKLFF

V: TRBV2
length: 16
J: TRBJ2-3
size: few
D: TRBD2
DNA: TGTGCCAGCAGCCCTAGCGGGAGGGCGGGGACAGATACGCAGTATTTT
CDR3: CASSPSGRAGTDTQYF

V: TRBV7-2
length: 14
J: TRBJ2-1
size: many
D: TRBD2
DNA: TGTGCCAGCAGCTTTGCGGGAGCGTACAATGAGCAGTTCTTC
CDR3: CASSFAGAYNEQFF

V: TRBV2
length: 17
J: TRBJ2-1
size: NA
D: TRBD2
DNA: TGTGCCAGCAGTTTCCCGTTACTAGCGGGATACTACAATGAGCAGTTCTTC
CDR3: CASSFPLLAGYYNEQFF

V: TRBV11-2
length: 14
J: TRBJ2-7
size: NA
D: TRBD1
DNA: TGTGCCAGCAGGGTCGGGACAGCTAACTTCGAGCAGTACTTC
CDR3: CASRVGTANFEQYF

V: TRBV7-9
length: 14
J: TRBJ1-5
size: NA
D: NA
DNA: TGTGCCAGCAGCTCTGGACACCCCAATCAGCCCCAGCATTTT
CDR3: CASSSGHPNQPQHF

V: TRBV11-2
length: 14
J: TRBJ1-4
size: NA
D: NA
DNA: TGTGCCAGCAGACCACCCAGGGGTGGTGAAAAACTGTTTTTT
CDR3: CASRPPRGGEKLFF

V: TRBV2
length: 13
J: TRBJ1-2
size: NA
D: NA
DNA: TGTGCCAGCCAAAGACTTCAGACCTATGGCTACACCTTC
CDR3: CASQRLQTYGYTF

V: TRBV20-1
length: 14
J: TRBJ2-3
size: NA
D: NA
DNA: TGCAGTGCCAACGAGGCAAGTCGGGCAGATACGCAGTATTTT
CDR3: CSANEASRADTQYF

V: TRBV12-3/TRBV12-4
length: 11
J: TRBJ2-1
size: many
D: NA
DNA: TGTGCCAGCAGTTATGCCAATGAGCAGTTCTTC
CDR3: CASSYANEQFF

V: TRBV7-8
length: 16
J: TRBJ2-7
size: NA
D: TRBD1
DNA: TGTGCCAGCAGCTTCAACGCCCGAACAGGGGGCGGCGAGCAGTACTTC
CDR3: CASSFNARTGGGEQYF

V: TRBV15
length: 16
J: TRBJ2-1
size: NA
D: TRBD1
DNA: TGTGCCACCAGCAGAGATGGGACAGCCTCCTACAATGAGCAGTTCTTC
CDR3: CATSRDGTASYNEQFF

V: TRBV7-2
length: 14
J: TRBJ1-1
size: NA
D: NA
DNA: TGTGCCAGCAGCTTTGACAGACTGAACACTGAAGCTTTCTTT
CDR3: CASSFDRLNTEAFF

V: TRBV7-2
length: 15
J: TRBJ2-3
size: NA
D: NA
DNA: TGTGCCAGCAGCCCCTCGAGCTCTAGCACAGATACGCAGTATTTT
CDR3: CASSPSSSSTDTQYF

V: TRBV5-1
length: 15
J: TRBJ2-5
size: few
D: TRBD1
DNA: TGCGCCAGCAGCTCGGGGACAGGGGTTCAAGAGACCCAGTACTTC
CDR3: CASSSGTGVQETQYF

V: TRBV3-1
length: 16
J: TRBJ2-3
size: NA
D: TRBD2
DNA: TGTGCCAGCTCCCACACTAGCGGGAGGCGAAAGGATACGCAGTATTTT
CDR3: CASSHTSGRRKDTQYF

V: TRBV20-1
length: 17
J: TRBJ2-5
size: many
D: TRBD2
DNA: TGCAGTGCTAGAGATCTTAGGAGCGGGGGGTCCCAAGAGACCCAGTACTTC
CDR3: CSARDLRSGGSQETQYF

V: TRBV10-3
length: 13
J: TRBJ1-5
size: NA
D: NA
DNA: TGTGCCATCAGGGGGGAGCCGAATCAGCCCCAGCATTTT
CDR3: CAIRGEPNQPQHF

V: TRBV6-2/TRBV6-3
length: 15
J: TRBJ2-6
size: NA
D: NA
DNA: TGTGCCAGCTTCAGCGGCAGCTCTGGGGCCAACGTCCTGACTTTC
CDR3: CASFSGSSGANVLTF

V: TRBV5-1
length: 16
J: TRBJ2-7
size: NA
D: TRBD1
DNA: TGCGCCAGCAGCTTGTCCGGGACAGGGATACCCTACGAGCAGTACTTC
CDR3: CASSLSGTGIPYEQYF

V: TRBV6-2/TRBV6-3
length: 12
J: TRBJ2-7
size: few
D: NA
DNA: TGTGCCAGCAGTTACGCGCCTCCACGTCAGTACTTC
CDR3: CASSYAPPRQYF